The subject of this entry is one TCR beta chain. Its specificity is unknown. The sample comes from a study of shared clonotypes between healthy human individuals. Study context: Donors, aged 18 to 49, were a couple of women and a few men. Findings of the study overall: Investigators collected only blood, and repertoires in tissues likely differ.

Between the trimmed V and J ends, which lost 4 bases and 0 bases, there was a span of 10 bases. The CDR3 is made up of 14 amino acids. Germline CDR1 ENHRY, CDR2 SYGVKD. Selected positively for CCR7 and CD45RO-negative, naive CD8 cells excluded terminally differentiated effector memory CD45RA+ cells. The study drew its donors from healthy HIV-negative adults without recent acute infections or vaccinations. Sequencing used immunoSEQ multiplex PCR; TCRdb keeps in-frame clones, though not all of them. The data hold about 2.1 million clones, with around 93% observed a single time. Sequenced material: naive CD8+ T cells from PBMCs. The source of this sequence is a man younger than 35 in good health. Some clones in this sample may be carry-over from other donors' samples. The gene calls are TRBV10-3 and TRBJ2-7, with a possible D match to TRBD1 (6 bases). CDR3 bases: TGTGCCATCAGTGGCGTGGACAGCTCCTACGAGCAGTACTTC. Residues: CAISGVDSSYEQYF.